This TCR beta chain derives from a study of T cells after posttransplantation cyclophosphamide. Study observations and caveats: Tissue-infiltrating T cells from skin or gut overlapped little with blood T cells. Recipient CMV seropositivity and CMV reactivation strongly tracked TRB clonality.

V shed 7 bases and J shed 5 bases, with 11 bases lying between them. The CDR3 extends over 11 amino acids. Germline V gene sequence: CDR1 DFQATT, CDR2 SNEGSKA (reference sequence). Here immunoSEQ multiplex PCR was the method, and the copy in TCRdb shows in-frame clones only, minus some. The top ten clones hold roughly 29% of a sample with some 10,000 clones, more than 75% of them seen once. Points on this clone: Its specificity is not known.

Methotrexate plus calcineurin inhibitor accompanied controls' myeloablative marrow transplants; sampling was 1 year later. V and J are TRBV20-1 and TRBJ1-2, with unresolved D. The source material was PBMCs, sampled after an allogeneic stem cell transplant with a calcineurin inhibitor and methotrexate. This receptor was taken from a male patient in his thirties who received an allogeneic stem cell transplant from an unrelated donor, was CMV-positive, and had no GVHD. Some T cells may have come from the graft donor. The CDR3 here is CSVKRGYGYTF. CDR3 DNA: TGCAGTGTTAAGCGGGGTTATGGCTACACCTTC.